This T cell receptor (beta chain) was identified in a study of T cells in Graves' hyperthyroidism and ophthalmopathy. Whole-study results and caveats: It was a median about 6 months before onset that the model predicted ophthalmopathy.

CDR1 is LNHDA and CDR2 is SQIVND in the germline V gene (reference sequence). This CDR3 region has 14 residues. V lost 3 bases and J lost 6; bases outside the gene matches: 6. This clonotype was observed many times. Its antigen is not known. It was RNA transcripts that yielded the amplified TCR beta CDR3 regions. In the first-round RT-PCR of the TCR CDR3, the HTBI primer set was used. MiXCR, run by TCRdb on the multiplex PCR reads, gives a single entry per CDR3 protein. The sample has under 200,000 distinct CDR3 sequences, 9.4% seen once; the top ten hold approximately 20%. This receptor was obtained from a woman aged 18 to 35 with Graves' hyperthyroidism that later progressed to Graves' ophthalmopathy. The specimen was blood. This sequence joins TRBV19 and TRBJ1-1; 8 bases map to TRBD1. The CDR3 region has the DNA TGTGCCAGTAGTATTAGGGCAGGGGGCCCTGAAGCTTTCTTT. It encodes CASSIRAGGPEAFF.